The 31 T cell receptor beta chains reported below all come from one sample, sequenced in a study of T-cell memory formation after mild COVID-19. MiXCR, run by TCRdb on the 5' RACE reads, gives a single entry per CDR3 protein. The sample has over 70,000 distinct CDR3 sequences; approximately 16% are singletons. What was sequenced was PBMCs or a T cell subset sorted from them (not recorded which). The receptors were sampled from a man younger than 35 who had mild COVID-19 (a few samples of this study predate the infection). Cell type and time point are not known.

The chain employs TRBV29-1 and TRBJ2-5, with D perhaps TRBD2 (6 bases). Germline V CDR1 and CDR2: SQVTM, ANQGSEA. V dropped 3 bases and J dropped 5 bases, with 19 bases sitting between them. CDR3 length: 15 residues. The CDR3 protein is CSVEGGEAGEETQYF. DNA for the CDR3: TGCAGCGTTGAGGGCGGGGAGGCTGGAGAGGAGACCCAGTACTTC.

This clonotype was seen more than once but under ten times. V gene TRBV6-5 combines with J gene TRBJ2-2, with D unclear. Germline values: CDR1 MNHEY, CDR2 SVGAGI. CDR3 length equals 12 residues. Trimming stripped 2 bases from V and 5 bases from J, with 3 bases between. The CDR3 DNA follows: TGTGCCAGCAGTTACGATACCGGGGAGCTGTTTTTT. This sequence encodes CASSYDTGELFF.

The chain links TRBV7-9 to TRBJ1-2, with D perhaps TRBD1 (5 bases). The CDR3 runs to 15 residues. Per germline, CDR1 SEHNR and CDR2 FQNEAQ (reference sequence). With 6 bases removed from V and 4 bases from J, the gap between germline ends came to 18 bases. For the CDR3, the DNA is TGTGCCAGCAGTTCAGACGGGGGGGTTGTCTATGGCTACACCTTC. Translating it yields CASSSDGGVVYGYTF.

The chain links TRBV4-1 to TRBJ2-5; TRBD2 aligns across 11 bases. The CDR3 extends over 17 amino acids. Germline V gives CDR1 MGHRA, CDR2 YSYEKL. The V and J ends lost 4 bases and 3 bases, in that order; junction bases with no gene match: 10. The CDR3 spells CASSRYSTSGREETQYF. CDR3 DNA sequence: TGCGCCAGCAGCCGCTACAGTACTAGCGGGAGAGAAGAGACCCAGTACTTC.

This clonotype turned up a few times. The chain combines TRBV28 with TRBJ1-4; no clear D. Germline V gene data show CDR1 as MDHEN and CDR2 as SYDVKM. Trimming removed 3 bases from V and 0 bases from J, with 8 bases in between. The CDR3 contains 15 residues. CDR3 coding DNA: TGTGCCAGCAGTTTTAGTGTAACAACTAATGAAAAACTGTTTTTT. It encodes CASSFSVTTNEKLFF.

This clonotype was recorded a few times. The rearrangement links TRBV20-1 to TRBJ1-1; 7 positions match TRBD1. Germline CDR1 and CDR2: DFQATT and SNEGSKA (reference sequence). The V gene end was trimmed by 5 bases and the J gene end by 3 bases; junction bases not matched to a gene: 9. This CDR3 spans 14 amino acids. The CDR3 region is CSAAGGREYTEAFF. The CDR3 region has the DNA TGCAGTGCTGCAGGGGGGAGAGAGTACACTGAAGCTTTCTTT.

The genes are TRBV7-9 and TRBJ2-7; maybe TRBD2 (5 bases). This CDR3 comprises 15 residues. The germline V gene has CDR1 SEHNR and CDR2 FQNEAQ (reference sequence). V shed 1 base and J shed 0 bases, with 10 bases lying between them. The CDR3 DNA sequence: TGTGCCAGCAGCTTAGGTGTGGGGAGCTCCTACGAGCAGTACTTC. Its protein is CASSLGVGSSYEQYF.

The rearrangement links TRBV4-1 to TRBJ2-1, with D perhaps assigned TRBD1 or TRBD2 (5 bases each). The CDR3 consists of 16 residues. CDR1 is MGHRA and CDR2 is YSYEKL in the germline V gene. V lost 4 bases, J lost 5 bases, and 18 bases lay in between. CDR3 amino acids: CASSPHRDDAHNEQFF. The CDR3 DNA reads as TGCGCCAGCAGCCCTCACCGGGACGACGCGCACAATGAGCAGTTCTTC.

V is TRBV6-2 or TRBV6-3 and J is TRBJ2-7; 7 bases agree with TRBD1. The CDR3 has 14 residues. With V trimmed by 4 bases and J by 5 bases, 8 bases remained unmatched. The germline CDR1 and CDR2 sequences are MNHEY and SVGEGT. CDR3 protein: CASSFTRQGHEQYF. The CDR3 region has the DNA TGTGCCAGCAGTTTTACCCGACAGGGACACGAGCAGTACTTC.

The count of this clonotype is one. The chain couples TRBV7-2 to TRBJ1-2; D gene unclear. Trimming removed 2 bases from V and 2 bases from J, with 9 bases in between. Germline V CDR1 and CDR2: SGHTA, FQGNSA. The CDR3 is made up of 14 amino acids. This CDR3 is CASSLSERNYGYTF. In DNA form, the CDR3 reads TGTGCCAGCAGCTTATCGGAAAGGAACTATGGCTACACCTTC.

J is TRBJ2-7 and V is TRBV6-5; TRBD1 matches 11 bases. Unmatched junction bases numbered 6, after V lost 4 bases and J lost 4 bases. This CDR3 is 15 amino acids long. In germline, CDR1 is MNHEY, CDR2 SVGAGI. DNA for the CDR3: TGTGCCAGCAGTTTGGGGACAGGGGGTCTGTACGAGCAGTACTTC. Protein sequence: CASSLGTGGLYEQYF.

V and J are TRBV3-1 and TRBJ2-1; 7 bases line up with TRBD1. V shed 8 bases and J 9 bases; nucleotides not matched to a gene: 4. The CDR3 covers 11 residues. Germline-derived CDR1 and CDR2 are LGHDT and YNNKEL (reference sequence). The CDR3 region is CASEYRGEQFF. The CDR3 DNA sequence: TGTGCCAGCGAGTACAGGGGTGAGCAGTTCTTC.

This chain links TRBV7-8 with TRBJ2-3; D may correspond to TRBD1 or TRBD2 (6 bases each). CDR1 and CDR2 from the germline V gene are SGHVS and FQNEAQ. Trimming pared 2 bases from V and 1 base from J, leaving 19 bases between. The CDR3 extends over 18 amino acids. The CDR3 region has the DNA TGTGCCAGCAGCTTACCTCCCCAGGGGAGGTGGGGCACAGATACGCAGTATTTT. Translated: CASSLPPQGRWGTDTQYF. The full variable domain, completed using reference TRBV7-8 and TRBJ2-3, is GAGVSQSPRYKVAKRGQDVALRCDPISGHVSLFWYQQALGQGPEFLTYFQNEAQLDKSGLPSDRFFAERPEGSVSTLKIQRTQQEDSAVYLCASSLPPQGRWGTDTQYFGPGTRLTVL.

This clonotype appeared a few times. This chain uses TRBV11-2 with TRBJ2-5; D gene ambiguous. Trimming shortened V by 5 bases and J by 5 bases, and 6 bases separated the two germline ends. CDR1 is SGHAT and CDR2 is FQNNGV in the germline V gene. This CDR3 has 11 amino acids. The CDR3 spells CASSQKETQYF. As DNA, the CDR3 is TGTGCCAGCAGCCAGAAGGAGACCCAGTACTTC.

This clonotype was detected many times. The CDR3 protein is CASSELGQAISYEQYV. CDR3 sequence (DNA): TGTGCCAGCAGTGAATTGGGTCAAGCTATCTCCTACGAGCAGTACGTC. The J gene is TRBJ2-7, the V gene TRBV25-1; D not certain. V lost 1 base and J 0 bases, leaving 13 bases between the germline ends. The CDR3 has 16 residues. Germline assignment: CDR1 MGHDK and CDR2 SYGVNS.

The rearrangement joins TRBV4-1 to TRBJ2-3; tentative D call: TRBD1 (5 bases). Trimming pared 1 base from V and 1 base from J, leaving 9 bases between. Germline loops: CDR1 MGHRA, CDR2 YSYEKL. The CDR3 consists of 15 residues. The chain's CDR3 is CASSQGQIGTDTQYF. The CDR3 nucleotides are TGCGCCAGCAGCCAAGGACAGATCGGCACAGATACGCAGTATTTT.

The V gene is TRBV6-2 or TRBV6-3, the J gene TRBJ1-1; D perhaps matches TRBD1 (5 bases). The CDR3 has 17 residues. Trimming removed 6 bases at V and 0 bases at J, with 20 bases between. Per the germline V gene, CDR1 is MNHEY and CDR2 is SVGEGT. The CDR3 DNA reads TGTGCCAGCAGGCCCCGGGACGCTTACAGCATGAACACTGAAGCTTTCTTT. It specifies CASRPRDAYSMNTEAFF.

This clonotype has a handful of counts. The chain couples TRBV4-1 to TRBJ1-2; a possible D gene is TRBD1 (5 bases). This CDR3 comprises 15 residues. The V gene's germline CDR1 is MGHRA and CDR2 YSYEKL. The V end lost 1 base, the J end lost 5 bases, and 14 bases lay between the germline ends. The CDR3, as DNA: TGCGCCAGCAGCCAAGTTCAGGTCGGGGGGTATGGCTACACCTTC. This encodes CASSQVQVGGYGYTF.

This clonotype was observed a few times. The rearrangement links TRBV2 to TRBJ1-1; 7 bases line up with TRBD1. This CDR3 region has 12 residues. The germline V gene encodes CDR1 SNHLY and CDR2 FYNNEI. V gave up 6 bases and J gave up 10 bases; unmatched junction bases: 8. CDR3 DNA: TGTGCCAGCAGCGGGGGACAGTTGATAGCTTTCTTT. This gives the protein CASSGGQLIAFF.

This clonotype was seen more than once but under ten times. The chain recombines TRBV27 with TRBJ2-2; 9 positions match TRBD2. CDR3 size: 15 residues. The germline V gene encodes CDR1 MNHEY and CDR2 SMNVEV (reference sequence). V shed 4 bases, J shed 8 bases, and the junction held 8 bases outside the gene matches. CDR3 amino acids: CASSWFAGGPGELFF. The CDR3 region has the DNA TGTGCCAGCAGTTGGTTCGCGGGGGGGCCTGGGGAGCTGTTTTTT.

This clonotype came up a few times. In DNA form, the CDR3 reads TGCGCCAGCAGCTTGGAAGGGGAGAACACTGAAGCTTTCTTT. Translating gives CASSLEGENTEAFF. This chain joins TRBV5-1 and TRBJ1-1; possible D gene TRBD1, 5 bases. CDR1 and CDR2 from the germline V gene are SGHRS and YFSETQ. Trimming took 0 bases from V and 1 from J, leaving 7 bases between them. The CDR3 extends over 14 amino acids.

The chain carries TRBV7-9 and TRBJ2-1; either TRBD1 or TRBD2 may fit D (6 bases each). Between the trimmed V and J ends, which lost 6 bases and 3 bases, there was a span of 21 bases. CDR3 length equals 17 residues. Germline loops: CDR1 SEHNR, CDR2 FQNEAQ (reference sequence). CDR3 residues: CASRGTGWGALYNEQFF. The DNA of the CDR3 is TGTGCCAGCAGGGGAACGGGTTGGGGGGCTCTCTACAATGAGCAGTTCTTC.

This chain connects TRBV7-8 to TRBJ2-1; D is perhaps TRBD1 (6 bases). Germline lookup yields CDR1 SGHVS and CDR2 FQNEAQ. The CDR3 spans 15 residues. The V gene lost 6 bases and the J gene lost 4 bases, with 16 bases spanning the gap. The DNA of the CDR3 is TGTGCCAGCAGTTCCCCCCGGCAGGGGTACAATGAGCAGTTCTTC. It codes for CASSSPRQGYNEQFF.

This rearrangement joins TRBV20-1 to TRBJ1-1, with 8 bases matching TRBD1. The junction had 3 bases not matched to a gene; V was cut back by 3 bases and J by 0 bases. The length of the CDR3 is 14 residues. In germline, CDR1 is DFQATT, CDR2 SNEGSKA (reference sequence). CDR3 sequence (DNA): TGCAGTGCTAGGACAGGGGCAATGAACACTGAAGCTTTCTTT. This codes for CSARTGAMNTEAFF.

This sequence joins TRBV4-1 and TRBJ2-3; no firm D call. The germline V gene encodes CDR1 MGHRA and CDR2 YSYEKL. V shed 3 bases and J shed 0 bases, with 7 bases lying between them. The CDR3 is 14 amino acids. The CDR3 here is CASSHYRSTDTQYF. CDR3 nucleotides: TGCGCCAGCAGCCACTACAGAAGCACAGATACGCAGTATTTT.

This clonotype was seen more than once but under ten times. The chain joins TRBV4-1 to TRBJ1-2, with a possible D match to TRBD1 (5 bases). The CDR3 covers 12 residues. CDR1 MGHRA and CDR2 YSYEKL come from the germline V gene. The V gene lost 8 bases and the J gene lost 7 bases, with 14 bases spanning the gap. CDR3 protein: CASRGPGTGYTF. The DNA for the CDR3 is TGCGCCAGCCGTGGGCCAGGGACTGGCTACACCTTC.

This chain connects TRBV28 to TRBJ2-1; D ambiguous. V lost 5 bases to trimming and J lost 4 bases, with 12 bases between them. This CDR3 has 14 residues. CDR1 is MDHEN and CDR2 is SYDVKM in the germline V gene. In DNA form, the CDR3 reads TGTGCCAGCAGTATAACGGCCCAGTACAATGAGCAGTTCTTC. Translating gives CASSITAQYNEQFF.

This clonotype was detected many times. V usage is TRBV4-1 and J usage is TRBJ2-5; 7 bases align to TRBD2. This CDR3 comprises 16 residues. Germline V gives CDR1 MGHRA, CDR2 YSYEKL. The V segment lost 1 base and the J segment 5 bases; nucleotides outside the gene matches: 10. CDR3 loop: CASSQAGRGEGETQYF. The CDR3 DNA reads as TGCGCCAGCAGCCAAGCCGGGCGCGGGGAGGGTGAGACCCAGTACTTC.

This clonotype turned up a few times. The V call is TRBV6-5, the J call TRBJ2-1; possible D gene TRBD2, 5 bases. The CDR3 spans 13 residues. Germline CDR1 and CDR2: MNHEY and SVGAGI. The V end was cut by 0 bases, the J end by 8 bases, with 8 bases between. For the CDR3, the DNA is TGTGCCAGCAGTTACTCGACGGGATATGAGCAGTTCTTC. Protein product: CASSYSTGYEQFF.

In its sample, this clonotype was seen a few times. J is TRBJ1-2 and V is TRBV30; D unclear. From germline, CDR1 is GTSNPN and CDR2 SVGIG (reference sequence). Trimming removed 2 bases from V and 0 bases from J, with 7 bases in between. This CDR3 has 13 residues. The CDR3 bases are TGTGCCTGGAGTTTAAGGGCTAACTATGGCTACACCTTC. This codes for CAWSLRANYGYTF.

This clonotype occurred a few times. The chain has TRBV7-9 and TRBJ2-4; D is unresolved. V lost 3 bases and J 3 bases, leaving 15 bases between the germline ends. The germline gives CDR1 SEHNR, CDR2 FQNEAQ (reference sequence). CDR3 length equals 16 residues. The CDR3: CASSFRGEDSKNIQYF. CDR3 nucleotide sequence: TGTGCCAGCAGCTTTAGAGGAGAGGATAGCAAAAACATTCAGTACTTC.